This TCR beta chain is drawn from a study of blood T cell repertoires in COVID-19. Study-wide context: COVID-19 samples collected from the United States, Italy and Spain covered acute and convalescent phases. In each case, the material was cDNA or gDNA derived from T cells, B-cell-depleted T cells, or PBMCs.

Trimming took off 6 bases at V and 2 bases at J, with 7 bases between the two ends. The germline V gene has CDR1 MDHEN and CDR2 SYDVKM. CDR3 size: 12 residues. In assigning cohorts, the study relied on participant-reported clinical history. TCRdb's table, derived via immunoSEQ multiplex PCR, lists solely in-frame clones and lacks some. The sample contains more than 200,000 clones, around nine tenths of which appear only once. The sample consisted of PBMCs or T cells enriched from blood (not recorded which). The chain has TRBV28 and TRBJ1-1; D gene ambiguous. The TCR comes from a woman aged 25 to 39 with acute COVID-19. The CDR3 spells CASRLFNTEAFF. The CDR3 coding sequence is TGTGCCAGCAGACTGTTTAACACTGAAGCTTTCTTT. Looking up the rest from reference TRBV28 and TRBJ1-1 gives the full variable domain: DVKVTQSSRYLVKRTGEKVFLECVQDMDHENMFWYRQDPGLGLRLIYFSYDVKMKEKGDIPEGYSVSREKKERFSLILESASTNQTSMYLCASRLFNTEAFFGQGTRLTVV.